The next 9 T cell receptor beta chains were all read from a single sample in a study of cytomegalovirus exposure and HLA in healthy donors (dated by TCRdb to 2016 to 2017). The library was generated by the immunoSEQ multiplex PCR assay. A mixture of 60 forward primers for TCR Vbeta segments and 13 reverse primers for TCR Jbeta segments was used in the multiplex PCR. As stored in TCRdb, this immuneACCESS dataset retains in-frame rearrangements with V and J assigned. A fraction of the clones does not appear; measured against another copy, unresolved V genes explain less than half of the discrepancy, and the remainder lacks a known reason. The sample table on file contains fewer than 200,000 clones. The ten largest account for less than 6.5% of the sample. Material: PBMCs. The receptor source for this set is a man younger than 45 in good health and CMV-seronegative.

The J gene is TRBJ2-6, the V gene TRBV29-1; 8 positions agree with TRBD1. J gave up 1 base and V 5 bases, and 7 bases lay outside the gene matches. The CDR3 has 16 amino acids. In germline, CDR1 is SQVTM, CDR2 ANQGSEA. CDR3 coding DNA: TGCAGCGTTTTCGGACAGGGAACTTCTGGGGCCAACGTCCTGACTTTC. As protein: CSVFGQGTSGANVLTF.

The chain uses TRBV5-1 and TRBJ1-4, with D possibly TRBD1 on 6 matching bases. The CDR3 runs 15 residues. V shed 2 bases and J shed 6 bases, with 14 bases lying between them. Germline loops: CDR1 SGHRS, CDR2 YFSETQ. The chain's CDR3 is CASSLIRGSDEKLFF. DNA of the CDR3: TGCGCCAGCAGCTTAATAAGGGGGTCGGATGAAAAACTGTTTTTT.

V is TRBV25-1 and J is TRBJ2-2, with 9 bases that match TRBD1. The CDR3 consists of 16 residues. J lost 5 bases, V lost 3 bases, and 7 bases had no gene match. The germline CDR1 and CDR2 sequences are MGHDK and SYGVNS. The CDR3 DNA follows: TGTGCCAGCAGTGATAGCAGACAGGGGGGGACCGGGGAGCTGTTTTTT. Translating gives CASSDSRQGGTGELFF. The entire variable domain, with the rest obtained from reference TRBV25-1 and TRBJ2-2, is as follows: EADIYQTPRYLVIGTGKKITLECSQTMGHDKMYWYQQDPGMELHLIHYSYGVNSTEKGDLSSESTVSRIRTEHFPLTLESARPSHTSQYLCASSDSRQGGTGELFFGEGSRLTVL.

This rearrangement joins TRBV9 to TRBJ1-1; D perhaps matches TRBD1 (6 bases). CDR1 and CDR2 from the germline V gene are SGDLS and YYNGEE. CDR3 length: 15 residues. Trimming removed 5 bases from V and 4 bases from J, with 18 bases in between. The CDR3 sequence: CASRQLQGMSTEAFF. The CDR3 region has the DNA TGTGCCAGCAGACAACTACAGGGAATGAGCACTGAAGCTTTCTTT. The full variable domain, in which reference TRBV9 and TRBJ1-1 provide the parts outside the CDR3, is DSGVTQTPKHLITATGQRVTLRCSPRSGDLSVYWYQQSLDQGLQFLIQYYNGEERAKGNILERFSAQQFPDLHSELNLSSLELGDSALYFCASRQLQGMSTEAFFGQGTRLTVV.

The CDR3 reads CASSQDTGGDLDEQFF. The CDR3 coding sequence is TGTGCCAGCAGCCAAGATACAGGGGGCGATTTGGATGAGCAGTTCTTC. The J gene is TRBJ2-1, the V gene TRBV4-2, with 9 bases that match TRBD1. Germline CDR1 is LGHNA and CDR2 is YNFKEQ. Trimming cost V 0 bases and J 8 bases; bases outside gene matches: 8. The length of the CDR3 is 16 residues.

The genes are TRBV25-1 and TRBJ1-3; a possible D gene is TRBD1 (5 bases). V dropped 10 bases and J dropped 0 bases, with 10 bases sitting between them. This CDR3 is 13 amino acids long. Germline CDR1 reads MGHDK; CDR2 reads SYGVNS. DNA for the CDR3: TGTGCCACCAAGACAGTCTCTGGAAACACCATATATTTT. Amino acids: CATKTVSGNTIYF.

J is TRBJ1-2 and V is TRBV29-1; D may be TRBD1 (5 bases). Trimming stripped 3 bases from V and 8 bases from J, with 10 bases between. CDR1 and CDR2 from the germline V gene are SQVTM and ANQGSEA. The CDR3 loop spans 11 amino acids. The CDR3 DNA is TGCAGCGTTGACCAGGGTTCGGGCTACACCTTC. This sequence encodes CSVDQGSGYTF.

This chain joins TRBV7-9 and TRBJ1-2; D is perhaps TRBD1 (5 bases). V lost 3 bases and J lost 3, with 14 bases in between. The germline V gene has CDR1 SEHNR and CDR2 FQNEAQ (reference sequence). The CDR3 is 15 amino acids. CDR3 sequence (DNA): TGTGCCAGCAGCTTGTTTCGGCAGGGCGACTATGGCTACACCTTC. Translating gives CASSLFRQGDYGYTF.

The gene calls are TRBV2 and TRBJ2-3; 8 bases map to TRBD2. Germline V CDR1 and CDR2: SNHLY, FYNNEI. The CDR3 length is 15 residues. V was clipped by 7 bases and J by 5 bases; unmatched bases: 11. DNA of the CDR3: TGTGCCAGCACCTGGGAGGCGGGAGGTAAAGATACGCAGTATTTT. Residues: CASTWEAGGKDTQYF.